One and the same sample provided the 29 T cell receptor beta chains below, sequenced in a study of blood T cell repertoires in COVID-19. Method: immunoSEQ multiplex PCR; TCRdb's copy keeps in-frame clones and lacks some. The sample carries more than 150,000 clones, 80% to 85% recorded once. The sample consisted of peripheral blood. All receptors come from a woman aged 55-69 years with acute or convalescent COVID-19.

The chain is built from TRBV6-7 and TRBJ2-5; TRBD1 agrees at 7 bases. TRBV6-7 is given ORF status, its function remaining uncertain. This CDR3 has 16 amino acids. V lost 0 bases, J lost 2 bases, and 6 bases stayed unmatched. CDR3 protein: CASSYSPGQQQETQYF. The CDR3 nucleotides are TGTGCCAGCAGTTACTCTCCGGGACAGCAACAAGAGACCCAGTACTTC.

V usage is TRBV6-6 and J usage is TRBJ2-3, with 9 bases fitting TRBD2. CDR1 and CDR2 from the germline V gene are MNHNY and SVGAGI (reference sequence). The CDR3 runs to 17 residues. V gave up 5 bases and J gave up 5 bases; unmatched junction bases: 14. CDR3 coding DNA: TGTGCCAGCAGTCAAAGAAATAGCGGGGGTTTACGAGATACGCAGTATTTT. This sequence encodes CASSQRNSGGLRDTQYF.

V is TRBV28 and J is TRBJ2-2, with 9 positions matching TRBD2. In germline, CDR1 is MDHEN, CDR2 SYDVKM. J lost 6 bases, V lost 1 base, and 6 bases had no gene match. The CDR3 spans 16 residues. Here the CDR3 DNA reads TGTGCCAGCAGTTTATTTAGCGGGGGTGGCGCCGGGGAGCTGTTTTTT. Translated, it gives CASSLFSGGGAGELFF.

The chain uses TRBV28 and TRBJ1-5; D may be TRBD1 (5 bases). In germline, CDR1 is MDHEN, CDR2 SYDVKM. CDR3 length equals 14 residues. Trimming shortened V by 2 bases and J by 2 bases, and 7 bases separated the two germline ends. The CDR3: CASSLGRGNQPQHF. CDR3 nucleotide sequence: TGTGCCAGCAGTTTAGGCAGGGGCAATCAGCCCCAGCATTTT. The full variable domain, in which reference TRBV28 and TRBJ1-5 provide the parts outside the CDR3, is DVKVTQSSRYLVKRTGEKVFLECVQDMDHENMFWYRQDPGLGLRLIYFSYDVKMKEKGDIPEGYSVSREKKERFSLILESASTNQTSMYLCASSLGRGNQPQHFGDGTRLSIL.

The rearrangement links TRBV7-8 to TRBJ1-3; weak D call: TRBD1 (5 bases). The CDR3 runs to 15 residues. The V gene lost 1 base and the J gene lost 4 bases, with 11 bases spanning the gap. Germline V gene sequence: CDR1 SGHVS, CDR2 FQNEAQ. The CDR3 bases are TGTGCCAGCAGCTTAGGGGCAGGGAAGGGAAACACCATATATTTT. It yields the protein CASSLGAGKGNTIYF. Based on the CDR3 plus reference TRBV7-8 and TRBJ1-3, the full variable domain is GAGVSQSPRYKVAKRGQDVALRCDPISGHVSLFWYQQALGQGPEFLTYFQNEAQLDKSGLPSDRFFAERPEGSVSTLKIQRTQQEDSAVYLCASSLGAGKGNTIYFGEGSWLTVV.

This chain uses TRBV7-2 with TRBJ2-7, with D unresolved. This CDR3 has 15 amino acids. Trimming pared 3 bases from V and 2 bases from J, leaving 14 bases between. CDR1 is SGHTA, CDR2 FQGNSA, per germline. The CDR3 here is CASSFSRVAAYEQYF. The CDR3 DNA is TGTGCCAGCAGCTTCTCCCGCGTAGCAGCCTACGAGCAGTACTTC.

This clone showed up just a few times. The chain couples TRBV10-3 to TRBJ2-6, with 7 bases aligning to TRBD1. CDR3 length: 17 residues. The ends lost 2 bases at V and 1 base at J; junction bases unmatched: 5. From germline, CDR1 is ENHRY and CDR2 SYGVKD. CDR3 bases: TGTGCCATCAGTGAGGGACAGGTAGGGTCTGGGGCCAACGTCCTGACTTTC. Its protein is CAISEGQVGSGANVLTF.

This chain joins TRBV7-2 and TRBJ1-3; no clear D gene. The length of the CDR3 is 14 residues. Germline V gene lookup returns CDR1 SGHTA and CDR2 FQGNSA. The V end was cut by 1 base, the J end by 5 bases, with 9 bases between. For the CDR3, the DNA is TGTGCCAGCAGCTTAGTTAGATCAAGAAACACCATATATTTT. Translation: CASSLVRSRNTIYF.

The genes are TRBV7-3 and TRBJ1-2, with 7 bases fitting TRBD1. Germline assignment: CDR1 SGHTA and CDR2 FQGTGA. V shed 5 bases, J shed 5 bases, and the junction held 5 bases outside the gene matches. The CDR3 is 13 amino acids. Written as DNA, the CDR3 is TGTGCCAGCAGCCCCGCAGGGGGGTATGGCTACACCTTC. This codes for CASSPAGGYGYTF.

A single count supports this clone. The chain combines TRBV18 with TRBJ2-7, with 7 bases that match TRBD1. The CDR3 length is 15 residues. V lost 2 bases and J lost 3; bases outside the gene matches: 7. Germline V lookup: CDR1 KGHSH, CDR2 LQKENI. CDR3 amino acids: CASSPSRSGGYEQYF. CDR3 nucleotides: TGTGCCAGCTCACCATCCCGCTCAGGGGGCTACGAGCAGTACTTC.

The chain uses TRBV4-3 and TRBJ2-7; D might be TRBD1 (5 bases). This CDR3 spans 13 amino acids. V lost 3 bases to trimming and J lost 9 bases, with 15 bases between them. Germline CDR1 LGHNA, CDR2 YSLEER. CDR3 in amino acids: CASSQRQGLGQYF. CDR3 DNA: TGCGCCAGCAGCCAGCGGCAGGGCCTTGGGCAGTACTTC.

The chain couples TRBV10-3 to TRBJ2-7, with 7 bases lining up with TRBD1. The CDR3 has 12 amino acids. Germline CDR1 reads ENHRY; CDR2 reads SYGVKD. Germline trimming cut 9 bases from V and 5 bases from J; bases unmatched to any gene: 7. The CDR3 is CAIGTEVNEQYF. DNA for the CDR3: TGTGCCATAGGGACAGAGGTTAACGAGCAGTACTTC.

The chain recombines TRBV11-2 with TRBJ1-4; no reliable D call. The CDR3 length is 16 residues. Per the germline V gene, CDR1 is SGHAT and CDR2 is FQNNGV. Between the trimmed V and J ends, which lost 1 base and 6 bases, there was a span of 15 bases. CDR3 amino acids: CASSLGQRVGDEKLFF. CDR3 nucleotides: TGTGCCAGCAGCTTAGGCCAGCGAGTGGGAGATGAAAAACTGTTTTTT.

This chain links TRBV28 with TRBJ2-3; perhaps TRBD2 as D (7 bases). The length of the CDR3 is 15 residues. The V end lost 5 bases, the J end lost 0 bases, and 12 bases lay between the germline ends. CDR1 is MDHEN, CDR2 SYDVKM, per germline. CDR3 residues: CASSRGDYSTDTQYF. The CDR3 DNA follows: TGTGCCAGCAGTAGGGGGGACTATAGCACAGATACGCAGTATTTT.

The chain has TRBV6-2 or TRBV6-3 and TRBJ2-1; 8 bases map to TRBD1. Germline-derived CDR1 and CDR2 are MNHEY and SVGEGT. The ends lost 2 bases at V and 1 base at J; junction bases unmatched: 13. CDR3 size: 19 residues. The CDR3 here is CASSYPIDRGRRSYNEQFF. The CDR3 DNA is TGTGCCAGCAGTTACCCTATTGACAGGGGAAGGAGGTCCTACAATGAGCAGTTCTTC.

This clone was picked up a small number of times. The J gene is TRBJ2-7, the V gene TRBV5-1; 10 nucleotides align to TRBD1. This CDR3 has 13 residues. Germline V gene data show CDR1 as SGHRS and CDR2 as YFSETQ. J was trimmed by 4 bases and V by 4 bases; bases with no gene match: 2. For the CDR3, the DNA is TGCGCCAGCAGCACGGGACAGGGGTACGAGCAGTACTTC. Encoded protein: CASSTGQGYEQYF.

The chain is built from TRBV27 and TRBJ2-7; D may be TRBD2 (6 bases). Germline V lookup: CDR1 MNHEY, CDR2 SMNVEV (reference sequence). Trimming pared 7 bases from V and 0 bases from J, leaving 10 bases between. This CDR3 spans 13 amino acids. In DNA, the CDR3 is TGTGCCAGCACCCAAGCGGGCTCCTACGAGCAGTACTTC. Encoded protein: CASTQAGSYEQYF.

This clone was detected once. V gene TRBV11-2 combines with J gene TRBJ1-6; TRBD1 agrees at 7 bases. This CDR3 is built from 18 residues. V was clipped by 5 bases and J by 0 bases; unmatched bases: 10. Per the germline V gene, CDR1 is SGHAT and CDR2 is FQNNGV. In DNA, the CDR3 is TGTGCCAGCAGCCTACGGGACAGAGCTAGCTCCTATAATTCACCCCTCCACTTT. This codes for CASSLRDRASSYNSPLHF.

The CDR3 sequence is CASSPYQETQYF. CDR3 nucleotide sequence: TGTGCCAGCAGCCCTTACCAAGAGACCCAGTACTTC. J is TRBJ2-5 and V is TRBV7-9; D uncertain. This CDR3 comprises 12 residues. The germline V gene has CDR1 SEHNR and CDR2 FQNEAQ (reference sequence). Trimming stripped 5 bases from V and 0 bases from J, with 4 bases between.

This chain uses TRBV6-5 with TRBJ1-2; 11 nucleotides agree with TRBD1. The J segment lost 8 bases and the V segment lost 2 bases, leaving 10 bases of the junction unmatched. Germline CDR1 is MNHEY and CDR2 is SVGAGI. CDR3 length: 16 amino acids. DNA for the CDR3: TGTGCCAGCAGTTACACAGGCCGGGACAGGGGGACCGGCTACACCTTC. As protein: CASSYTGRDRGTGYTF.

This chain connects TRBV18 to TRBJ1-2; TRBD1 matches at 8 bases. The CDR3 is 15 amino acids. Germline values: CDR1 KGHSH, CDR2 LQKENI. V lost 3 bases and J lost 3; bases outside the gene matches: 6. The CDR3 DNA sequence: TGTGCCAGCTCACCTTCGCCACAGGGGGACTATGGCTACACCTTC. Its translation is CASSPSPQGDYGYTF.

There are a few counts of this clone. The rearrangement links TRBV12-3 or TRBV12-4 to TRBJ1-2, with TRBD1 identical over 8 bases. V lost 6 bases to trimming and J lost 8 bases; unmatched junction nucleotides: 8. The CDR3 length is 13 residues. The CDR3 coding sequence is TGTGCCAGCAGCCCTTCAGGGGGCTGGGGCTACACCTTC. As protein: CASSPSGGWGYTF.

The rearrangement uses TRBV7-2 and TRBJ1-6, with TRBD1 matching over 7 bases. The CDR3 has 15 residues. Germline V lookup: CDR1 SGHTA, CDR2 FQGNSA. The J segment lost 11 bases and the V segment lost 5 bases, leaving 12 bases of the junction unmatched. The CDR3: CASSILTGSWAPLHF. CDR3 coding DNA: TGTGCCAGCAGCATACTGACAGGGTCGTGGGCACCCCTCCACTTT.

This sequence joins TRBV5-4 and TRBJ1-1, with 7 bases lining up with TRBD1. V lost 5 bases and J lost 3; bases outside the gene matches: 10. Germline V lookup: CDR1 SGHNT, CDR2 YYREEE (reference sequence). The CDR3 is made up of 15 amino acids. The CDR3, as DNA: TGTGCCAGCAGTCTTCCGGGACAGCGATACACTGAAGCTTTCTTT. Protein product: CASSLPGQRYTEAFF.

A few counts support this clone. The chain employs TRBV7-3 and TRBJ1-1, with 10 positions matching TRBD1. The junction had 6 bases not matched to a gene; V was cut back by 5 bases and J by 0 bases. CDR3 length: 16 amino acids. Germline CDR1 reads SGHTA; CDR2 reads FQGTGA. Here the CDR3 DNA reads TGTGCCAGCAGCAAGACAGGGGGCGGGATGAACACTGAAGCTTTCTTT. Its protein product is CASSKTGGGMNTEAFF.

The gene calls are TRBV18 and TRBJ1-1, with 7 bases aligning to TRBD1. The CDR3 runs 15 residues. With 3 bases clipped from V and 0 bases from J, the junction kept 4 bases outside the gene matches. Germline CDR1 and CDR2: KGHSH and LQKENI. The CDR3 protein is CASSPRQGMNTEAFF. The CDR3 DNA follows: TGTGCCAGCTCACCGAGACAGGGCATGAACACTGAAGCTTTCTTT.

The chain carries TRBV5-1 and TRBJ1-1; a weak D match, TRBD1 (6 bases). The CDR3 extends over 16 amino acids. V was clipped by 4 bases and J by 1 base, with 17 bases between them. CDR1 SGHRS and CDR2 YFSETQ come from the germline V gene. As DNA, the CDR3 is TGCGCCAGCAGCAGTAATCTTTGGGGGCCGAACACTGAAGCTTTCTTT. It encodes CASSSNLWGPNTEAFF.

DNA of the CDR3: TGTGCCTGGAGTAACAGGGGGCTCACCGGGGAGCTGTTTTTT. It translates to CAWSNRGLTGELFF. This chain connects TRBV30 to TRBJ2-2; TRBD1 matches 9 bases. The V gene's germline CDR1 is GTSNPN and CDR2 SVGIG (reference sequence). CDR3 length: 14 amino acids. Trimming at V came to 2 bases and at J to 4 bases, leaving 2 bases not matched to a gene.

The chain recombines TRBV7-2 with TRBJ1-2; 7 nucleotides align to TRBD1. The V segment lost 5 bases and the J segment 8 bases; nucleotides outside the gene matches: 8. The germline V gene has CDR1 SGHTA and CDR2 FQGNSA. The CDR3 is made up of 13 amino acids. CDR3 in amino acids: CASSPRQGEGYTF. As DNA, the CDR3 is TGTGCCAGCAGCCCTCGACAGGGAGAGGGCTACACCTTC.